The T cell receptor (beta chain) under discussion was sequenced for a study of blood T cell repertoires in COVID-19. The protocol was immunoSEQ multiplex PCR, while the TCRdb copy is restricted to in-frame clones and leaves out a portion. The table lists roughly 410,000 clones, over 75% of them singletons. V was trimmed by 7 bases and J by 0 bases, leaving 15 bases between them. This CDR3 contains 15 residues. Looked up from germline, CDR1 is LNHDA and CDR2 is SQIVND (reference sequence). This TCR was recovered from a woman aged 55-75 years with COVID-19, enrolled during active disease. The rearrangement joins TRBV19 to TRBJ1-1; D ambiguous. Sequencing was performed on peripheral blood. The CDR3 loop reads CASKENGLMNTEAFF. The CDR3 nucleotides are TGTGCCAGTAAGGAGAATGGACTTATGAACACTGAAGCTTTCTTT.